This TCR beta chain originates from a study of Ad26.COV2.S vaccination and SARS-CoV-2 variants. At the level of the study: Intramuscular Ad26.COV2.S at 5x10^10 or 1x10^11 viral particles. Findings of the study overall: Substantial post-vaccination breadth of spike-specific CD8+ and CD4+ T cell responses was reported.

A remark on this clone: Its antigen is not identified.

Treatment described: some 20 received Ad26.COV2.S at low or high dose, single or two shots; a few received placebo; per-sample allocation not given. Each sample was drawn 63 days after the first injection (of vaccine or placebo). In the vaccine, an Ad26 vector expressed the SARS-CoV-2 spike of the Wuhan strain. Measured with immunoSEQ multiplex PCR; TCRdb has only the in-frame clones, and not every one. Seen here are about 350,000 clones, roughly 90% observed once, and the top ten hold about 10%. The sequences come from peripheral blood, collected in a trial of Ad26.COV2.S vaccine versus placebo. This receptor was obtained from a person between 18 and 60 years old who received the Ad26.COV2.S COVID-19 vaccine or a placebo.

CDR3: CASSQGRQSGNTIYF. The CDR3 DNA follows: TGCGCCAGCAGCCAAGGGCGGCAGTCTGGAAACACCATATATTTT. The chain is built from TRBV4-1 and TRBJ1-3; D call uncertain. CDR3 size: 15 residues. Germline V gene sequence: CDR1 MGHRA, CDR2 YSYEKL. Trimming cost V 1 base and J 1 base, with 8 bases left between them.